This record looks at one T cell receptor beta chain sequence and its context. Its antigen is unknown. The assay ran at deep level. TCRdb's table, derived via immunoSEQ multiplex PCR, lists solely in-frame clones and lacks some. This sample has about 960,000 clones, with less than 85% found just once. The entry originates in a study of shared clonotypes between healthy human individuals. Study-level background: Used for every donor were three CD4 naive, three CD4 memory, two CD8 naive and one CD8 memory plate.

Germline CDR1 is MDHEN and CDR2 is SYDVKM. The CDR3 loop spans 14 amino acids. The ends lost 7 bases at V and 7 bases at J; junction bases unmatched: 10. General study points: Naive subsets generally exceeded memory subsets in estimated richness.

Splitting of CD4+ cells produced CD45RA+ naive and CD45RA-negative memory subsets. The clonotype was recovered from a man aged 18 to 30 in good health. Material for sequencing was memory CD4+ T cells sorted from blood. Stated subset: CD45RA-negative fraction. J is TRBJ2-1 and V is TRBV28; 7 bases align to TRBD2. CDR3 nucleotide sequence: TGTGCCAGCATTTCTCCCGGGGGGACTAATGAGCAGTTCTTC. This encodes CASISPGGTNEQFF.